These 13 T cell receptor beta chains were all obtained from the same sample, sequenced in a study of shared clonotypes between healthy human individuals. Using immunoSEQ multiplex PCR, the repertoire was profiled, and TCRdb retains in-frame clones only, with some absent. The sample records 2,100,000 or so clones, approximately 96% being singletons. Sequencing was carried out using naive CD4+ T cells sorted from blood. The subset is: CD45RA+ positively selected. The receptors derive from a man aged 18 to 29 in good health.

V usage is TRBV19 and J usage is TRBJ2-5, with D possibly being TRBD1 or TRBD2 (5 bases each). Trimming removed 8 bases from V and 3 bases from J, with 16 bases in between. The germline gives CDR1 LNHDA, CDR2 SQIVND (reference sequence). This CDR3 spans 14 amino acids. CDR3 loop: CASRSGTTKETQYF. In nucleotides, the CDR3 is TGTGCCAGTCGTTCCGGGACGACAAAAGAGACCCAGTACTTC.

The V gene is TRBV4-3, the J gene TRBJ2-7, with D unclear. In germline, CDR1 is LGHNA, CDR2 YSLEER. The CDR3 runs 19 residues. V was pared by 2 bases and J by 3 bases, with 26 bases between. CDR3 amino acids: CASSQPTSRAPQLYYEQYF. The CDR3 DNA is TGCGCCAGCAGCCAACCGACCTCTCGGGCACCGCAGTTGTACTACGAGCAGTACTTC.

The chain couples TRBV10-3 to TRBJ2-7; 11 nucleotides align to TRBD2. V gave up 3 bases and J gave up 4 bases; unmatched junction bases: 11. Germline loops: CDR1 ENHRY, CDR2 SYGVKD. This CDR3 has 17 residues. The CDR3 bases are TGTGCCATCAGTGACATTAGCGGGAGGGGCGACCTTTACGAGCAGTACTTC. Translation: CAISDISGRGDLYEQYF.

This chain uses TRBV5-1 with TRBJ1-4, with 9 bases matching TRBD1. The trim removed 0 bases at V and 2 bases at J, leaving 8 bases unmatched. Germline CDR1 reads SGHRS; CDR2 reads YFSETQ. This CDR3 contains 18 residues. As DNA, the CDR3 is TGCGCCAGCAGCTTGGCCGGGGGACAGGGCTTCACTAATGAAAAACTGTTTTTT. It encodes CASSLAGGQGFTNEKLFF.

The chain is built from TRBV5-1 and TRBJ1-1; 9 bases match TRBD1. This CDR3 has 13 residues. With V trimmed by 6 bases and J by 4 bases, 4 bases remained unmatched. Per the germline V gene, CDR1 is SGHRS and CDR2 is YFSETQ. CDR3 region: CASTGQGGTEAFF. Written as DNA, the CDR3 is TGCGCCAGCACGGGACAGGGAGGCACTGAAGCTTTCTTT.

V gene TRBV19 combines with J gene TRBJ1-1; D is unresolved. Trimming shortened V by 0 bases and J by 1 base, and 9 bases separated the two germline ends. The CDR3 extends over 15 amino acids. The germline V gene encodes CDR1 LNHDA and CDR2 SQIVND (reference sequence). CDR3 nucleotides: TGTGCCAGTAGTATAGATCTGAGGAAGAACACTGAAGCTTTCTTT. This translates into CASSIDLRKNTEAFF.

The chain links TRBV6-5 to TRBJ1-4; D remains unclear. CDR1 and CDR2 (germline): MNHEY, SVGAGI. CDR3 length: 14 residues. Trimming cost V 6 bases and J 8 bases, with 16 bases left between them. The CDR3 nucleotides read TGTGCCAGCAGCCTCGACCTAGGAAGGGAAAAACTGTTTTTT. This sequence encodes CASSLDLGREKLFF.

This chain connects TRBV7-9 to TRBJ1-1; tentative D call: TRBD1 (6 bases). The germline V gene encodes CDR1 SEHNR and CDR2 FQNEAQ (reference sequence). Trimming removed 4 bases from V and 1 base from J, with 10 bases in between. The CDR3 contains 14 residues. The CDR3, as DNA: TGTGCCAGCAGCTCTCAGGGGCCGAACACTGAAGCTTTCTTT. Amino acids: CASSSQGPNTEAFF.

The rearrangement uses TRBV2 and TRBJ1-1; D gene unclear. This CDR3 comprises 15 residues. Trimming removed 0 bases at V and 5 bases at J, with 13 bases between. Germline V gene lookup returns CDR1 SNHLY and CDR2 FYNNEI. The DNA of the CDR3 is TGTGCCAGCAGTGAAGCTCCTAGGGTCGGGACTGAAGCTTTCTTT. This gives the protein CASSEAPRVGTEAFF.

This chain connects TRBV13 to TRBJ2-6; 8 positions match TRBD1. After removal of 5 bases from V and 1 base from J, the junction contained 16 bases not matched to a gene. The CDR3 length is 20 residues. Germline V lookup: CDR1 PRHDT, CDR2 FYEKMQ (reference sequence). This chain's CDR3 is CASSRRAGGKNPSGANVLTF. The CDR3, as DNA: TGTGCCAGCAGCAGAAGGGCAGGGGGCAAAAACCCATCTGGGGCCAACGTCCTGACTTTC.

The rearrangement joins TRBV23-1 to TRBJ1-6, with a tentative D call TRBD1 (5 bases). TRBV23-1 is an ORF, with its function uncertain. This CDR3 spans 14 amino acids. V gave up 9 bases and J gave up 7 bases, with 16 bases separating them. CDR3 bases: TGCGCCAGGGAGAGGACACCCGAGAATTCACCCCTCCACTTT. It encodes CARERTPENSPLHF.

This chain links TRBV6-1 with TRBJ2-7; D not resolved. Trimming took off 4 bases at V and 1 base at J, with 11 bases between the two ends. The CDR3 spans 14 residues. CDR1 MNHNS and CDR2 SASEGT come from the germline V gene. Here the CDR3 reads CASSGWTESYEQYF. The DNA for the CDR3 is TGTGCCAGCAGTGGATGGACGGAGTCCTACGAGCAGTACTTC.

This chain links TRBV7-9 with TRBJ1-2; a weak D match, TRBD1 (5 bases). This CDR3 has 14 amino acids. Trimming took 5 bases from V and 2 from J, leaving 12 bases between them. CDR1 and CDR2 (germline): SEHNR, FQNEAQ (reference sequence). The CDR3 DNA reads as TGTGCCAGCAGCAACCGGGACGGCAACTATGGCTACACCTTC. This codes for CASSNRDGNYGYTF.